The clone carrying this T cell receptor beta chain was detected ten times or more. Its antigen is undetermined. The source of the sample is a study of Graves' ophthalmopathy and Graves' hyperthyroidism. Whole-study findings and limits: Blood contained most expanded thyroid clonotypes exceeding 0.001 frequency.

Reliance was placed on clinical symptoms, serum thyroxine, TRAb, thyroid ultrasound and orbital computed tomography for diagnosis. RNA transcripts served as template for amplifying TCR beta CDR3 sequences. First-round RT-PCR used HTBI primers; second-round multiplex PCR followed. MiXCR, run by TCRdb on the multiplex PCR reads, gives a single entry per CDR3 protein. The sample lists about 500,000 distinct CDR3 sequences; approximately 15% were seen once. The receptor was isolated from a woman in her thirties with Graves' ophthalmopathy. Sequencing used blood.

This chain's CDR3 is CSVENSYYGYTF. CDR3 bases: TGCAGCGTTGAGAACAGCTACTATGGCTACACCTTC. J is TRBJ1-2 and V is TRBV29-1, with D unresolved. Trimming shortened V by 3 bases and J by 3 bases, and 8 bases separated the two germline ends. Per the germline V gene, CDR1 is SQVTM and CDR2 is ANQGSEA. This CDR3 region has 12 residues.